A single sample is the source of the 32 T cell receptor beta chains below, sequenced in a study of T cells after yellow fever vaccination. TCRdb ran MiXCR on the 5' RACE reads and lists one entry per CDR3 protein. Among roughly 250,000 distinct CDR3 sequences, 13% were seen once, and the ten largest hold 0.4% to 0.55%. The sample consisted of CD4+ T cells sorted from PBMCs, taken 45 days after the yellow fever booster vaccination. The receptors derive from a young man who received the YFV17D yellow fever vaccine.

The chain combines TRBV5-1 with TRBJ2-5; the D is unclear. The germline V gene encodes CDR1 SGHRS and CDR2 YFSETQ. CDR3 length: 14 amino acids. V was cut by 0 bases and J by 4 bases, with 10 bases left in between. The CDR3: CASSLAPTGETQYF. The DNA of the CDR3 is TGCGCCAGCAGCTTGGCCCCGACGGGAGAGACCCAGTACTTC.

This clonotype was seen a few times. J is TRBJ2-4 and V is TRBV5-6; 8 bases are a match to TRBD2. The length of the CDR3 is 14 residues. Germline V gene lookup returns CDR1 SGHDT and CDR2 YYEEEE. Trimming cost V 3 bases and J 3 bases; bases outside gene matches: 2. The CDR3 DNA sequence: TGTGCCAGCAGCTCCACTAGCGGCAAAAACATTCAGTACTTC. Its translation: CASSSTSGKNIQYF.

A few counts support this clonotype. This rearrangement joins TRBV7-2 to TRBJ1-5; perhaps TRBD1 as D (5 bases). This CDR3 has 15 amino acids. Germline V CDR1 and CDR2: SGHTA, FQGNSA. V gave up 0 bases and J gave up 3 bases, with 9 bases separating them. The CDR3 loop reads CASSLAGGNNQPQHF. CDR3 nucleotides: TGTGCCAGCAGCTTAGCGGGGGGTAACAATCAGCCCCAGCATTTT.

The gene calls are TRBV5-1 and TRBJ2-2; perhaps D is TRBD1 or TRBD2 (6 bases each). This CDR3 spans 16 amino acids. Trimming stripped 4 bases from V and 2 bases from J, with 15 bases between. In germline, CDR1 is SGHRS, CDR2 YFSETQ. The CDR3 sequence: CASSPRTGTNTGELFF. The CDR3 DNA follows: TGCGCCAGCAGCCCTCGAACAGGGACTAACACCGGGGAGCTGTTTTTT.

The genes are TRBV20-1 and TRBJ2-5; D is perhaps TRBD1 (6 bases). V lost 0 bases to trimming and J lost 5 bases, with 7 bases between them. This CDR3 has 12 amino acids. Germline CDR1 and CDR2: DFQATT and SNEGSKA (reference sequence). The CDR3 sequence is CSARDQGETQYF. In nucleotides, the CDR3 is TGCAGTGCTAGAGATCAGGGGGAGACCCAGTACTTC.

The V gene is TRBV5-5, the J gene TRBJ2-3; a weak D match, TRBD2 (5 bases). The CDR3 extends over 16 amino acids. V lost 5 bases to trimming and J lost 6 bases, with 22 bases between them. Germline V gives CDR1 SGHKS, CDR2 YYEKEE (reference sequence). CDR3 sequence: CASRPTLGSRGDTQYF. In DNA form, the CDR3 reads TGTGCCAGCAGGCCAACACTAGGTTCCAGAGGGGATACGCAGTATTTT.

In this sample, this clonotype turned up a few times. This chain links TRBV5-1 with TRBJ2-7; TRBD1 matches at 8 bases. V lost 2 bases to trimming and J lost 3 bases; unmatched junction nucleotides: 4. This CDR3 is built from 14 residues. The germline V gene has CDR1 SGHRS and CDR2 YFSETQ. The CDR3 protein is CASSLNGQGYEQYF. The CDR3, as DNA: TGCGCCAGCAGCTTAAATGGACAGGGCTACGAGCAGTACTTC.

This clonotype was counted between two and nine times. V and J are TRBV7-9 and TRBJ1-4; D is ambiguous. The CDR3 has 15 residues. V lost 4 bases to trimming and J lost 8 bases, with 17 bases between them. Germline values: CDR1 SEHNR, CDR2 FQNEAQ (reference sequence). The CDR3 nucleotides are TGTGCCAGCAGCTCCCCTCAGCTGCTCGGGGAAAAACTGTTTTTT. Protein: CASSSPQLLGEKLFF.

The CDR3 is CSARPRGGQGINEQYF. The CDR3 nucleotides are TGCAGTGCTAGACCTCGCGGAGGACAGGGGATCAACGAGCAGTACTTC. V gene TRBV20-1 combines with J gene TRBJ2-7; 9 bases align to TRBD1. The CDR3 sequence is 16 residues long. V lost 2 bases, J lost 5 bases, and 13 bases stayed unmatched. CDR1 and CDR2 (germline): DFQATT, SNEGSKA (reference sequence).

This chain joins TRBV30 and TRBJ1-1, with D unresolved. Germline CDR1 and CDR2: GTSNPN and SVGIG (reference sequence). The V end lost 4 bases, the J end lost 6 bases, and 15 bases lay between the germline ends. This CDR3 has 13 amino acids. The CDR3 DNA reads as TGTGCCTGGACCAACCCCGGTTGGGCTGAAGCTTTCTTT. Protein sequence: CAWTNPGWAEAFF.

Ten or more counts support this clonotype. The chain employs TRBV27 and TRBJ2-1, with 11 bases lining up with TRBD2. V lost 3 bases to trimming and J lost 6 bases; unmatched junction nucleotides: 10. This CDR3 region has 17 residues. Germline assignment: CDR1 MNHEY and CDR2 SMNVEV (reference sequence). In DNA form, the CDR3 reads TGTGCCAGCAGTTTCGCCCCACTAGCGGGAGAGGGCAATGAGCAGTTCTTC. Amino acids: CASSFAPLAGEGNEQFF.

This CDR3 reads CASSYLDRPNYGYTF. The CDR3 coding sequence is TGTGCCAGCAGTTATCTTGACAGGCCTAACTATGGCTACACCTTC. The V and J genes are TRBV6-5 and TRBJ1-2; possibly TRBD1 for D (6 bases). Germline-derived CDR1 and CDR2 are MNHEY and SVGAGI. The V end lost 3 bases, the J end lost 0 bases, and 11 bases lay between the germline ends. The CDR3 sequence is 15 residues long.

This sequence joins TRBV5-6 and TRBJ1-2; 9 bases match TRBD1. The CDR3 spans 15 residues. Per germline, CDR1 SGHDT and CDR2 YYEEEE. The junction had 11 bases not matched to a gene; V was cut back by 4 bases and J by 7 bases. The CDR3 region is CASSLSGTGRSGYTF. CDR3 bases: TGTGCCAGCAGCCTTTCCGGGACAGGGAGATCTGGCTACACCTTC. The variable domain in full, completed from reference TRBV5-6 and TRBJ1-2, reads DAGVTQSPTHLIKTRGQQVTLRCSPKSGHDTVSWYQQALGQGPQFIFQYYEEEERQRGNFPDRFSGHQFPNYSSELNVNALLLGDSALYLCASSLSGTGRSGYTFGSGTRLTVV.

This clonotype was seen only a few times. The J gene is TRBJ1-1, the V gene TRBV7-2, with D possibly TRBD1 on 5 matching bases. Trimming left V 4 bases short and J 8 bases short, with 20 bases between. CDR3 length: 15 residues. Germline V gene lookup returns CDR1 SGHTA and CDR2 FQGNSA. The CDR3 protein is CASSSRVGTPLEAFF. The CDR3 nucleotides are TGTGCCAGCAGCTCCCGGGTAGGGACGCCTTTGGAAGCTTTCTTT.

This clonotype has ten or more counts. V is TRBV6-1 and J is TRBJ1-5; 12 nucleotides match TRBD1. This CDR3 region has 15 residues. Germline values: CDR1 MNHNS, CDR2 SASEGT. V was clipped by 6 bases and J by 4 bases; unmatched bases: 4. The DNA for the CDR3 is TGTGCCAGCAGGGGGACAGGGGGCTTGAATCAGCCCCAGCATTTT. The encoded protein is CASRGTGGLNQPQHF.

This clonotype appeared a few times. The J gene is TRBJ1-5, the V gene TRBV28, with unresolved D. The V end was cut by 5 bases, the J end by 7 bases, with 12 bases between. This CDR3 contains 13 residues. Germline V gene data show CDR1 as MDHEN and CDR2 as SYDVKM. The CDR3 spells CASSPPGPQPQHF. The CDR3 DNA follows: TGTGCCAGCAGTCCGCCCGGGCCCCAGCCCCAGCATTTT.

The chain combines TRBV7-2 with TRBJ2-3, with D maybe TRBD1 (5 bases). Germline CDR1 is SGHTA and CDR2 is FQGNSA. The CDR3 consists of 12 residues. The V end was cut by 5 bases, the J end by 5 bases, with 8 bases between. CDR3 DNA: TGTGCCAGCAGCCCAGGGTTAGATACGCAGTATTTT. It encodes CASSPGLDTQYF.

The V gene is TRBV4-3, the J gene TRBJ2-5; TRBD1 is a possible D gene (5 bases). The CDR3 is 14 residues long. Trimming cost V 0 bases and J 5 bases, with 10 bases left between them. CDR1 and CDR2 from the germline V gene are LGHNA and YSLEER. CDR3 nucleotide sequence: TGCGCCAGCAGCCAAGACAGGGCTACGGAGACCCAGTACTTC. Encoded protein: CASSQDRATETQYF.

This clonotype has more than one count but fewer than ten. The chain employs TRBV20-1 and TRBJ2-3; D call uncertain. The CDR3 consists of 13 residues. Deletions cut 5 bases from V and 2 bases from J, with 11 bases between. Germline V CDR1 and CDR2: DFQATT, SNEGSKA (reference sequence). The CDR3: CSAPNPDTDTQYF. CDR3 DNA sequence: TGCAGTGCTCCCAACCCCGACACAGATACGCAGTATTTT.

V is TRBV6-2 or TRBV6-3 and J is TRBJ2-3; weak D call: TRBD1 (6 bases). V lost 2 bases to trimming and J lost 5 bases, with 17 bases between them. CDR1 and CDR2 (germline): MNHEY, SVGEGT. The CDR3 loop spans 16 amino acids. The CDR3 protein is CASSYGTLGKGDTQYF. CDR3 DNA: TGTGCCAGCAGTTACGGGACACTAGGAAAGGGAGATACGCAGTATTTT.

The rearrangement joins TRBV7-9 to TRBJ1-6; D remains unclear. Germline CDR1 is SEHNR and CDR2 is FQNEAQ (reference sequence). The V and J ends lost 1 base and 6 bases respectively, with 4 bases between them. CDR3 length: 13 residues. The CDR3, as DNA: TGTGCCAGCAGCTTAGAGGCTAATTCACCCCTCCACTTT. Translated, it gives CASSLEANSPLHF.

V gene TRBV5-1 combines with J gene TRBJ2-4; 12 bases line up with TRBD2. There are 20 residues in the CDR3. Germline V gene sequence: CDR1 SGHRS, CDR2 YFSETQ. The trim removed 4 bases at V and 0 bases at J, leaving 14 bases unmatched. CDR3 sequence: CASSPTLAGGSGGAKNIQYF. In DNA, the CDR3 is TGCGCCAGCAGCCCTACACTAGCGGGAGGCTCGGGGGGAGCCAAAAACATTCAGTACTTC.

This chain joins TRBV7-9 and TRBJ2-2; possible D gene TRBD2, 6 bases. V lost 5 bases and J lost 0, with 10 bases in between. CDR3 length: 15 amino acids. Germline CDR1 and CDR2: SEHNR and FQNEAQ (reference sequence). CDR3 in DNA: TGTGCCAGCAGCCGCGGGATGGCGAACACCGGGGAGCTGTTTTTT. Translation: CASSRGMANTGELFF.

The chain uses TRBV10-3 and TRBJ1-2; 7 nucleotides agree with TRBD1. Germline-derived CDR1 and CDR2 are ENHRY and SYGVKD. V lost 6 bases, J lost 6 bases, and 10 bases stayed unmatched. CDR3 length: 14 residues. This CDR3 reads CAISPGRDSDGYTF. The CDR3, as DNA: TGTGCCATCAGCCCAGGTAGGGACAGCGATGGCTACACCTTC.

This clonotype has just a few counts. The V and J genes are TRBV30 and TRBJ2-3; D is ambiguous. Germline V gene lookup returns CDR1 GTSNPN and CDR2 SVGIG (reference sequence). Trimming shortened V by 4 bases and J by 4 bases, and 12 bases separated the two germline ends. This CDR3 spans 13 amino acids. CDR3 protein: CAWTHLPPDTQYF. For the CDR3, the DNA is TGTGCCTGGACTCACCTGCCCCCAGATACGCAGTATTTT.

This clonotype appeared many times. The chain recombines TRBV7-2 with TRBJ2-1, with a weak D call TRBD2 (5 bases). The CDR3 runs to 16 residues. With 5 bases removed from V and 0 bases from J, the gap between germline ends came to 14 bases. Germline CDR1 and CDR2: SGHTA and FQGNSA. CDR3 sequence reads: CASSAGRGNSYNEQFF. The CDR3 DNA reads as TGTGCCAGCAGCGCCGGCCGGGGTAACTCCTACAATGAGCAGTTCTTC.

Points on this clonotype: A read error may account for a junction end that differs from germline. The chain uses TRBV28 and TRBJ1-5; D may be TRBD1 (6 bases). The CDR3 runs to 14 residues. Per the germline V gene, CDR1 is MDHEN and CDR2 is SYDVKM. The CDR3 DNA reads as TGTACCAGCAGCGTGGGACACCGAAATCAGCCCCAGCATTTT. Encoded protein: CTSSVGHRNQPQHF.

This clonotype was counted only a few times. The chain recombines TRBV6-2 or TRBV6-3 with TRBJ2-3; TRBD2 matches at 10 bases. The CDR3 runs 16 residues. With V trimmed by 10 bases and J by 8 bases, 18 bases remained unmatched. CDR1 is MNHEY, CDR2 SVGEGT, per germline. CDR3 DNA: TGTGCCACTCAAATTCTAGCGGGAGACATTGGAACTACGCAGTATTTT. This gives the protein CATQILAGDIGTTQYF.

This chain connects TRBV20-1 to TRBJ2-1; 7 bases align to TRBD2. J gave up 1 base and V 7 bases, and 13 bases lay outside the gene matches. CDR1 is DFQATT, CDR2 SNEGSKA, per germline (reference sequence). The CDR3 length is 16 residues. The chain's CDR3 is CSGGGRLARSYNEQFF. The CDR3 coding sequence is TGCAGTGGGGGAGGGAGGCTAGCGAGGTCCTACAATGAGCAGTTCTTC.

The CDR3 region has the DNA TGTGCCAGCAGCTTAGCTTCGACGGTAGGGCCCTACAATGAGCAGTTCTTC. It is translated as CASSLASTVGPYNEQFF. J is TRBJ2-1 and V is TRBV7-8; D unresolved. V dropped 0 bases and J dropped 2 bases, with 14 bases sitting between them. Germline values: CDR1 SGHVS, CDR2 FQNEAQ. The CDR3 covers 17 residues. Filled out from reference TRBV7-8 and TRBJ2-1, the complete variable domain reads GAGVSQSPRYKVAKRGQDVALRCDPISGHVSLFWYQQALGQGPEFLTYFQNEAQLDKSGLPSDRFFAERPEGSVSTLKIQRTQQEDSAVYLCASSLASTVGPYNEQFFGPGTRLTVL.

This clonotype was seen only a few times. This rearrangement joins TRBV7-2 to TRBJ2-7; D is undetermined. This CDR3 is built from 14 residues. Trimming removed 2 bases from V and 1 base from J, with 9 bases in between. CDR1 and CDR2 (germline): SGHTA, FQGNSA. The CDR3 loop is CASSLTWSSYEQYF. The CDR3 nucleotides read TGTGCCAGCAGCTTAACTTGGAGTTCCTACGAGCAGTACTTC.

This clonotype was recorded a few times. The chain joins TRBV4-1 to TRBJ2-4; D tentatively fits TRBD1 or TRBD2 (6 bases each). Trimming stripped 2 bases from V and 9 bases from J, with 20 bases between. The CDR3 has 16 amino acids. Germline V CDR1 and CDR2: MGHRA, YSYEKL. This CDR3 is CASSQKTSDPGAIQYF. As DNA, the CDR3 is TGCGCCAGCAGCCAAAAAACCTCGGACCCGGGGGCCATTCAGTACTTC.